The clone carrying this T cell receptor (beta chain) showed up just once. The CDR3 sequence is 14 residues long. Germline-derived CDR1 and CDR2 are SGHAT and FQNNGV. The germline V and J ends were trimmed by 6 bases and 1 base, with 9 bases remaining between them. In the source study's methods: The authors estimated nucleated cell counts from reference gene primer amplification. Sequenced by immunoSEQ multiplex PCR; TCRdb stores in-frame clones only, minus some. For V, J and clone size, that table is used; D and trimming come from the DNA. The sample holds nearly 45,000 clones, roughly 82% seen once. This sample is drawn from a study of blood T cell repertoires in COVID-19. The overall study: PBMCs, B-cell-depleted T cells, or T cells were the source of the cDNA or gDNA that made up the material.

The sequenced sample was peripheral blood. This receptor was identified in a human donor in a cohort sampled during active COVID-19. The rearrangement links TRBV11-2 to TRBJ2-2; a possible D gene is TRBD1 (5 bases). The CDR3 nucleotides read TGTGCCAGCAGAGTTGGACAGAACACCGGGGAGCTGTTTTTT. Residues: CASRVGQNTGELFF.